This is a list of T cell receptor beta chains from one sample in a study of glioma-infiltrating T cells after dendritic cell vaccination. Generated by immunoSEQ multiplex PCR, the TCRdb table keeps only in-frame clones and is missing some. The sample lists more than 100,000 clones; roughly 76% were seen once. The sample in question was blood, obtained before dendritic cell vaccination. The receptors were sampled from a human donor with glioblastoma. Each CDR3 is given with its conserved first and last residue. The order of the fields is clone size, V gene, J gene, D gene, CDR3 protein, CDR3 DNA. A D gene is named only where the DNA matches it firmly. Where a row states a size, it is once, few, many or the class of an expanded clone; other rows omit it.

.	TRBV5-1	TRBJ2-7	.	CASSLAGSDLYEQYF	TGCGCCAGCAGCTTGGCAGGGTCAGACCTCTACGAGCAGTACTTC
.	TRBV5-6	TRBJ1-5	TRBD1	CASSPGTGDNQPQHF	TGTGCCAGCAGCCCCGGGACAGGGGACAATCAGCCCCAGCATTTT
.	TRBV12-5	TRBJ1-1	.	CASGNWGTMNTEAFF	TGTGCTAGTGGCAACTGGGGGACAATGAACACTGAAGCTTTCTTT
.	TRBV5-4	TRBJ1-2	TRBD1	CASSFPDRGGHGYTF	TGTGCCAGCAGCTTCCCCGACAGGGGAGGTCACGGCTACACCTTC
.	TRBV7-3	TRBJ1-1	.	CASSLNSNAGGEAFF	TGTGCCAGCAGCTTAAATTCAAATGCGGGCGGAGAAGCTTTCTTT
.	TRBV4-2	TRBJ1-4	TRBD1	CASSQGRGRNEKLFF	TGTGCCAGCAGCCAAGGCAGGGGGCGGAATGAAAAACTGTTTTTT
.	TRBV7-6	TRBJ2-5	TRBD2	CASSLSSGVQETQYF	TGTGCCAGCAGCTTATCTAGCGGGGTCCAAGAGACCCAGTACTTC
.	TRBV29-1	TRBJ2-1	TRBD1	CSAEIRDRGQDEQFF	TGCAGCGCGGAAATCCGGGACAGGGGGCAGGATGAGCAGTTCTTC
.	TRBV13	TRBJ2-7	TRBD1	CASRGQGFYEQYF	TGTGCCAGCAGGGGACAGGGATTCTACGAGCAGTACTTC
.	TRBV29-1	TRBJ2-7	.	CSVDVGGSYEQYF	TGCAGCGTTGATGTTGGGGGGTCCTACGAGCAGTACTTC
.	TRBV19	TRBJ2-2	.	CASSIRRVTGELFF	TGTGCCAGTAGTATCAGACGGGTCACCGGGGAGCTGTTTTTT
.	TRBV5-6	TRBJ2-5	TRBD1	CASSLQGAQVTQYF	TGTGCCAGCAGCTTACAGGGGGCCCAAGTAACCCAGTACTTC
.	TRBV7-8	TRBJ1-3	.	CASSPSPRDKDTIYF	TGTGCCAGCAGCCCGAGCCCCAGGGATAAGGACACCATATATTTT
.	TRBV7-6	TRBJ2-7	TRBD1	CASSIRDRGTYEQYF	TGTGCCAGCAGCATAAGGGACAGGGGAACCTACGAGCAGTACTTC
.	TRBV2	TRBJ2-7	TRBD2	CASTLLLAGDLGQYF	TGTGCCAGCACACTTCTTCTAGCGGGGGACCTCGGGCAGTACTTC
.	TRBV7-9	TRBJ2-7	TRBD1	CASSLVGTEEQYF	TGTGCCAGCAGCTTAGTGGGGACAGAAGAGCAGTACTTC
.	TRBV7-3	TRBJ2-2	TRBD2	CASSSPGGNGNTGELFF	TGTGCCAGCAGCTCCCCCGGGGGGAACGGGAACACCGGGGAGCTGTTTTTT
once	TRBV9	TRBJ2-3	TRBD2	CASSARGGGPSDTQYF	TGTGCCAGCAGCGCACGCGGCGGGGGGCCATCAGATACGCAGTATTTT
.	TRBV5-1	TRBJ2-5	.	CASSLVLETQYF	TGCGCCAGCAGCTTGGTCCTCGAGACCCAGTACTTC
once	TRBV6-6	TRBJ2-2	TRBD2	CASSSWRGGSGELFF	TGTGCCAGCAGCTCCTGGCGGGGGGGCTCCGGGGAGCTGTTTTTT
.	TRBV30	TRBJ2-7	TRBD1	CAWSGDRAYEQYF	TGTGCCTGGAGTGGGGACAGGGCGTACGAGCAGTACTTC
.	TRBV19	TRBJ1-2	TRBD1	CASRPRGLYGYTF	TGTGCCAGCAGACCCAGGGGGTTGTATGGCTACACCTTC
.	TRBV6-5	TRBJ1-1	.	CASSVGYAFF	TGTGCCAGCAGTGTCGGGTACGCTTTCTTT
.	TRBV4-2	TRBJ2-2	TRBD2	CASSPSGGAVTGELFF	TGTGCCAGCAGCCCTAGCGGGGGGGCGGTCACCGGGGAGCTGTTTTTT
.	TRBV6-5	TRBJ1-1	.	CASSYSPGNTEAFF	TGTGCCAGCAGTTACTCACCGGGGAACACTGAAGCTTTCTTT
.	TRBV27	TRBJ2-7	TRBD2	CASSLSQRGSYEQYF	TGTGCCAGCAGTTTATCCCAGCGGGGGTCATACGAGCAGTACTTC
.	TRBV10-3	TRBJ2-2	.	CASGRSGPNTGELFF	TGTGCCAGCGGGCGCTCTGGGCCTAACACCGGGGAGCTGTTTTTT
few	TRBV7-9	TRBJ2-7	TRBD1	CASSPRGQGAATYEQYF	TGTGCCAGCAGCCCGCGGGGACAGGGGGCTGCAACCTACGAGCAGTACTTC
.	TRBV6-7	TRBJ1-5	.	CASSYSIWGGSNQPQHF	TGTGCCAGCAGTTACTCGATTTGGGGGGGTAGCAATCAGCCCCAGCATTTT
.	TRBV2	TRBJ1-1	.	CATRGTRSSEAFF	TGTGCCACCCGGGGAACGAGGAGCTCTGAAGCTTTCTTT
.	TRBV5-1	TRBJ1-1	TRBD1	CASSLGQGPGDTEALF	TGCGCCAGCAGCTTGGGACAGGGCCCCGGGGACACTGAAGCTCTCTTT
.	TRBV19	TRBJ1-3	.	CASELTGLSGNTIYF	TGTGCCAGTGAGTTGACAGGACTCTCTGGAAACACCATATATTTT
.	TRBV4-3	TRBJ1-1	TRBD1	CASSLLGQGSTEAFF	TGCGCCAGCAGCCTCCTGGGACAGGGAAGCACTGAAGCTTTCTTT
many	TRBV5-5	TRBJ2-7	.	CASSSLRASYEQYF	TGTGCCAGCAGCTCCCTCAGGGCGAGCTACGAGCAGTACTTC
.	TRBV10-2	TRBJ2-7	.	CASSDPQGHEQYF	TGCGCCAGCAGTGACCCACAGGGCCACGAGCAGTACTTC
.	TRBV19	TRBJ1-6	.	CATARGSYNSPLHF	TGTGCCACCGCAAGGGGTTCCTATAATTCACCCCTCCACTTT
.	TRBV2	TRBJ1-2	TRBD1	CASRDRGFYGYTF	TGTGCCAGCAGGGACAGGGGGTTCTATGGCTACACCTTC
.	TRBV7-9	TRBJ1-1	TRBD1	CASSLHDRGRLNTEAFF	TGTGCCAGCAGCTTGCACGACAGGGGGCGGTTGAACACTGAAGCTTTCTTT
.	TRBV13	TRBJ2-7	TRBD1	CASSGPINRGADEQYF	TGTGCCAGCAGTGGCCCCATAAACAGGGGGGCGGACGAGCAGTACTTC
.	TRBV11-3	TRBJ1-3	.	CASSPQGGTGNTIYF	TGTGCCAGCAGCCCCCAAGGAGGAACTGGAAACACCATATATTTT
.	TRBV10-3	TRBJ1-2	.	CAISESTGEGNYGYTF	TGTGCCATCAGTGAGTCTACGGGGGAGGGAAACTATGGCTACACCTTC
once	TRBV7-9	TRBJ2-3	TRBD2	CASSLVSLAGGPADTQYF	TGTGCCAGCAGCTTAGTGAGTCTAGCGGGGGGGCCTGCAGATACGCAGTATTTT
.	TRBV29-1	TRBJ1-2	.	CSVAGARGYTF	TGCAGCGTTGCAGGGGCGCGCGGCTACACCTTC
.	TRBV13	TRBJ2-5	.	CASSEDSQETQYF	TGTGCCAGCAGTGAAGACAGCCAAGAGACCCAGTACTTC
.	TRBV30	TRBJ2-3	.	CAWTRRWGTDTQYF	TGTGCCTGGACGCGGCGGTGGGGCACAGATACGCAGTATTTT
.	TRBV30	TRBJ2-7	.	CAWSVLEGEQYF	TGTGCCTGGAGTGTACTCGAGGGCGAGCAGTACTTC
once	TRBV5-8	TRBJ1-5	.	CASSFRGSGQPQHF	TGTGCCAGCAGCTTTCGGGGAAGCGGCCAGCCCCAGCATTTT
.	TRBV2	TRBJ2-7	TRBD2	CASTGGGSEQYF	TGTGCCAGCACTGGCGGGGGGAGTGAGCAGTACTTC
.	TRBV19	TRBJ2-7	TRBD2	CASSPPGTSSGEQYF	TGTGCCAGTAGTCCGCCCGGGACTAGCTCCGGCGAGCAGTACTTC
.	TRBV5-1	TRBJ1-6	TRBD1	CTSSEWTGASDNSPLHF	TGCACCAGCAGTGAATGGACAGGCGCTTCCGATAATTCCCCCCTCCACTTT